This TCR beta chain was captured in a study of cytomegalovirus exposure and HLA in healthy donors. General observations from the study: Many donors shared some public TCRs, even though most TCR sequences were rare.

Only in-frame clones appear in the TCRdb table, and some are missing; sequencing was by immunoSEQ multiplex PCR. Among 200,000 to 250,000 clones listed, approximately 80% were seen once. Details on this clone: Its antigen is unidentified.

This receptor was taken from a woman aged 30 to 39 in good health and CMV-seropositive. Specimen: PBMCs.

CDR3 nucleotides: TGTGCCAGTAAGGCCCCAGGGGTCTACGAGCAGTACTTC. This translates into CASKAPGVYEQYF. The chain links TRBV19 to TRBJ2-7, with D maybe TRBD1 (6 bases). There are 13 residues in the CDR3. Trimming pared 7 bases from V and 3 bases from J, leaving 13 bases between. Per germline, CDR1 LNHDA and CDR2 SQIVND (reference sequence).